This T cell receptor (beta chain) was sequenced for a study of T cell clonality in common variable immunodeficiency. This clone was recorded at least ten times. Read data end 3 residues before the CDR3 end; the end is taken from the germline J gene. Germline loops: CDR1 DFQATT, CDR2 SNEGSKA (reference sequence). The junction had 8 bases not matched to a gene; V was cut back by 0 bases and J by 4 bases. The CDR3 has 17 amino acids. Libraries were prepared by immunoSEQ multiplex PCR; TCRdb keeps only in-frame clonotypes and omits some of them. The profile covers some 60,000 clones, none occurring a single time.

The V gene is TRBV20-1, the J gene TRBJ2-1; 11 positions agree with TRBD1. Sequenced material: peripheral blood mononuclear cells. The receptor's source is a person aged 18 to 69 in good health. CDR3 amino acids: CSARDWDRGLGYNEQFF. Partial CDR3 DNA: TGCAGTGCTAGAGATTGGGACAGGGGGTTGGGTTACAATGAG.